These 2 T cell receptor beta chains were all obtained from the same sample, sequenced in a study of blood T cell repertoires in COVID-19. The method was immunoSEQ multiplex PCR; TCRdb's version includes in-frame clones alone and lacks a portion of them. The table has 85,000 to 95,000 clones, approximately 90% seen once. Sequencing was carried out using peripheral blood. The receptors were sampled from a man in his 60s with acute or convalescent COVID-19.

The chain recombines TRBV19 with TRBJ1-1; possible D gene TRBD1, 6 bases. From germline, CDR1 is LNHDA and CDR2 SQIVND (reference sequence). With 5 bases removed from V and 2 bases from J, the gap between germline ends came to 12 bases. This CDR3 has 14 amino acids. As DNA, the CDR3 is TGTGCCAGTAGTGCCGGGACAACCAACACTGAAGCTTTCTTT. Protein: CASSAGTTNTEAFF.

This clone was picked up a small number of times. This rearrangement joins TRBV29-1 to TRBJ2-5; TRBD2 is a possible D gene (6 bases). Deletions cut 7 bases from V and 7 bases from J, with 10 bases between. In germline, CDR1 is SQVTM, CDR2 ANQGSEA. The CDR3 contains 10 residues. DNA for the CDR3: TGCAGCGCCGGGGGAGGGACCCAGTACTTC. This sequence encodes CSAGGGTQYF.